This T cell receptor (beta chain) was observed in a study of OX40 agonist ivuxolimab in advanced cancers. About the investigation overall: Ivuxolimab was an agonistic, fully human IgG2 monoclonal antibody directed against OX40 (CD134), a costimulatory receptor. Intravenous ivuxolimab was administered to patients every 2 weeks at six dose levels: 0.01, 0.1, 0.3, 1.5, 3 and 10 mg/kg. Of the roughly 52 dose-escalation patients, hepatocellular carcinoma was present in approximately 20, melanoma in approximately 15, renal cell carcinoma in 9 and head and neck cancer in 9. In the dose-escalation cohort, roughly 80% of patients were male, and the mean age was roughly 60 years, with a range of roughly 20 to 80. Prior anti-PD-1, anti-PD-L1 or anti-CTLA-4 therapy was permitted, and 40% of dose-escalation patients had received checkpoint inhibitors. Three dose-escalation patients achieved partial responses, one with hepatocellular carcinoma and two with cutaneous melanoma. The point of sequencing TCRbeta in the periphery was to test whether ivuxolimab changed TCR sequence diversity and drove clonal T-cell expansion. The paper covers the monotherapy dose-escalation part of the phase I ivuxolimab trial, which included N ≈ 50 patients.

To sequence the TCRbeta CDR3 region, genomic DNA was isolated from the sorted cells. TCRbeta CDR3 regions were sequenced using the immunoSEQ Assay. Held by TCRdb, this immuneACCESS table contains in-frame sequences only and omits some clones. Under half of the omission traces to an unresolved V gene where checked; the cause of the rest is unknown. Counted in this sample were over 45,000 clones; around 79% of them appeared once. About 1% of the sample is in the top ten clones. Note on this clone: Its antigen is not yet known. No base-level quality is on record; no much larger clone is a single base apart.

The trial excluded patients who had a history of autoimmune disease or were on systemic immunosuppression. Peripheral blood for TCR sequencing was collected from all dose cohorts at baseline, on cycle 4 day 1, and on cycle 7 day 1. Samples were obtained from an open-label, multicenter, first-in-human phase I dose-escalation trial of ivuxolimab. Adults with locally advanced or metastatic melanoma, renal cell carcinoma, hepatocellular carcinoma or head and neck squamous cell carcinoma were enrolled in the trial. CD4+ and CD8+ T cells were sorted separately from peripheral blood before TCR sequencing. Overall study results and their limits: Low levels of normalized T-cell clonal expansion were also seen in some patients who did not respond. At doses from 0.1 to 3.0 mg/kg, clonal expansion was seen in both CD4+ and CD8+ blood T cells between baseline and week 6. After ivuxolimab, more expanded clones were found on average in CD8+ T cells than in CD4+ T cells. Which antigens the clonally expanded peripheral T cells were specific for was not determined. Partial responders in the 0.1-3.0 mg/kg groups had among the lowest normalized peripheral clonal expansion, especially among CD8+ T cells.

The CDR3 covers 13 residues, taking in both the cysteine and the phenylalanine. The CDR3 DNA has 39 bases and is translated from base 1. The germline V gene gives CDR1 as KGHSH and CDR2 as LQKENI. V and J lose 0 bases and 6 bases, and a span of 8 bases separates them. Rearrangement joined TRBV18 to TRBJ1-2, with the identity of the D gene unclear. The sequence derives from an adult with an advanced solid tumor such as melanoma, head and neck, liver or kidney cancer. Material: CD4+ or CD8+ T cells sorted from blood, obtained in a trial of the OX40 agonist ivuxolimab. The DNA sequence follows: TGTGCCAGCTCACCACCTGGTCAGGATGGCTACACCTTC. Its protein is CASSPPGQDGYTF.